This T cell receptor beta chain was identified in a study of T-cell memory formation after mild COVID-19 (dated by TCRdb to the early 2020s). A note on the overall study: Most TCR sequence clusters were specific to one of the two donors. In a couple of donors, T-cell clones that expanded and contracted after mild COVID-19 were tracked by sequencing TCRalpha and TCRbeta repertoires over time. The cohort was made up of two young adult volunteers, one female and one male, who were previously healthy.

The investigation overall reported the following: The study included only two mild cases, and larger cohorts that include severe cases with pre-infection samples were judged to be necessary. Contracting CD4+ clones turned up mainly in the CM and EM memory subsets, whereas EMRA was where CD8+ clones were enriched. Clones that contracted from day 15 to 85 showed balanced CD4/CD8 phenotypes, whereas a second wave of clones that expanded from day 15 to 37 leaned towards CD4+. Some responding clones were detected in pre-infection memory, suggesting pre-existing cross-reactive memory T cells joined the SARS-CoV-2 response. The second-wave clones that peaked on day 37 were not confirmed to be SARS-CoV-2 specific.

Points on this clonotype: The target of this receptor is not known. The record has no base qualities; no much larger clone is one base away.

From a lookup of the germline V gene, CDR1 and CDR2 are SGHRS and YFSETQ. From cysteine to phenylalanine, the CDR3 is 15 amino acids long. CDR3 DNA is the only sequence kept; it has 45 bases, read in frame from the first base. V loses 0 bases, J loses 1 base, and the germline ends lie 8 bases apart. Ficoll-Paque density gradient centrifugation was the method used to isolate PBMCs. The sample was run on an Illumina NovaSeq 6000. TCRalpha and TCRbeta cDNA libraries were constructed by 5'RACE with constant-segment primers, with sample barcodes and unique molecular identifiers being introduced. Trizol reagent was used to extract RNA from every sample. The libraries were amplified in two PCR steps, and the second step added a second sample barcode and Illumina TruSeq adapters. Sequencing of the libraries was done on an Illumina NovaSeq, producing 2 x 150 bp paired-end reads. The authors' pipeline ran thus. With migec v1.2.7, reads were demultiplexed and then collapsed into UMI-guided consensus sequences. Using mixcr v2.1.11, UMI consensuses were aligned to TRA and TRB V and J templates and then assembled into clonotypes. Clonotypes were classified as expanded or contracted when called significant by both edgeR and NoisET, with noise models trained on biological replicates. For edgeR calls, a false discovery rate-adjusted p below 0.01 and a log2 fold-change threshold of 1 were applied. PCA with hierarchical clustering of max-normalized trajectories of the 1000 most abundant clonotypes was used as exploratory dynamics analysis. The CD4 or CD8 phenotype of responding clones was assigned using the separately sequenced CD4+ and CD8+ repertoires. Through fastp at Q25 and MiXCR, TCRdb rebuilt clones from the public reads, retaining in-frame beta chains. Merged by CDR3 protein, the rows form single entries marked with the most common genes and DNA. These V and J calls originate from TCRdb's pipeline instead of the authors' own analysis. The sample contains 150,000 to 200,000 distinct CDR3 sequences, around 15% of them found a single time. About 2% of the sample lies in the top ten.

The receptor's source is an adult woman who had mild COVID-19 (a few samples of this study predate the infection). The sample titles of this study are shuffled in the database, so cell type and time point are left out; the donor was told from shared clones. Material: PBMCs or a T cell subset sorted from them (not recorded which). The rearranged segments are TRBV5-1 and TRBJ1-5; the D gene is unclear. The DNA sequence is given as TGCGCCAGCAGCTTGGATCACCGGAGCAATCAGCCCCAGCATTTT. Translated, this is CASSLDHRSNQPQHF.